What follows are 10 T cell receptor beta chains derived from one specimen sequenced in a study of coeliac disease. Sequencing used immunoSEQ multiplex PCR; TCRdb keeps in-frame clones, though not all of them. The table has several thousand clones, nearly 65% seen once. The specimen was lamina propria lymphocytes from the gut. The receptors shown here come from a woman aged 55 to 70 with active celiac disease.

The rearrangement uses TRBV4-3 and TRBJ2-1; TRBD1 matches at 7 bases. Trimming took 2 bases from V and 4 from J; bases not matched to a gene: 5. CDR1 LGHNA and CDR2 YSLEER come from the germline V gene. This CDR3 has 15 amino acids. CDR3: CASSQRGDRYNEQFF. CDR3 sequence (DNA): TGCGCCAGCAGCCAAAGAGGGGACAGATACAATGAGCAGTTCTTC.

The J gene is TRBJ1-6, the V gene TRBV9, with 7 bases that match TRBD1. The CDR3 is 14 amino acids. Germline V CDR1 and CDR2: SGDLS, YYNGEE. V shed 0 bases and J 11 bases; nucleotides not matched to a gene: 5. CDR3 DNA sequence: TGTGCCAGCAGCGTAGGGGACAGAGGAACACCCCTCCACTTT. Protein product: CASSVGDRGTPLHF.

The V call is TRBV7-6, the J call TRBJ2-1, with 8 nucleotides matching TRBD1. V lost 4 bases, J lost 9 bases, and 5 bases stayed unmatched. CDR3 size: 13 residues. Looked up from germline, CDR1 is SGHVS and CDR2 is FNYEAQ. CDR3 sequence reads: CASSSQGDGEQFF. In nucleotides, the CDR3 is TGTGCCAGCAGCTCACAGGGGGATGGTGAGCAGTTCTTC.

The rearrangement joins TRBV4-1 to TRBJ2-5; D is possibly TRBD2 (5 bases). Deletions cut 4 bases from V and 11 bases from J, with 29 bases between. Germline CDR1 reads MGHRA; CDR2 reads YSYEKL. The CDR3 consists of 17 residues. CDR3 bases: TGCGCCAGCAGCCCAACCTTCCCCCCCGGTCTTGGTGGGGAGCAGTACTTC. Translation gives CASSPTFPPGLGGEQYF.

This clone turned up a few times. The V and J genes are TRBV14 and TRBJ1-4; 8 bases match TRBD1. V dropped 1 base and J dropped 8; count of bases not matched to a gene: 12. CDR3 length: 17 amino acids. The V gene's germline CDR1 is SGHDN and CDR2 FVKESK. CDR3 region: CASSQGEKTGGGEKLFF. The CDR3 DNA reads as TGTGCCAGCAGCCAAGGAGAGAAAACAGGGGGGGGAGAAAAACTGTTTTTT.

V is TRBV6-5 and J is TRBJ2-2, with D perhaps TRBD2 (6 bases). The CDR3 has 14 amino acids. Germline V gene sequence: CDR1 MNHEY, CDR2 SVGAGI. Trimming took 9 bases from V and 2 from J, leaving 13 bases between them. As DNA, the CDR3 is TGTGCCAGTACAAGGGACTTCAACACCGGGGAGCTGTTTTTT. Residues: CASTRDFNTGELFF.

This CDR3 reads CASSPLSGRGNEQFF. In nucleotides, the CDR3 is TGTGCCAGCTCACCACTCAGCGGGAGAGGCAATGAGCAGTTCTTC. V gene TRBV18 combines with J gene TRBJ2-1; 8 bases are shared with TRBD2. In germline, CDR1 is KGHSH, CDR2 LQKENI. The trim removed 1 base at V and 6 bases at J, leaving 5 bases unmatched. The CDR3 sequence is 15 residues long.

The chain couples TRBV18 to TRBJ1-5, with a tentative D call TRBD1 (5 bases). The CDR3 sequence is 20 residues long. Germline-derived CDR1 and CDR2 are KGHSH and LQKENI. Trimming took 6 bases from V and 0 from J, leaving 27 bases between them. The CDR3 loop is CASSSPGREEGAYSNQPQHF. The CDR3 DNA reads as TGTGCCAGCTCCTCCCCGGGCAGGGAAGAAGGGGCTTATAGCAATCAGCCCCAGCATTTT.

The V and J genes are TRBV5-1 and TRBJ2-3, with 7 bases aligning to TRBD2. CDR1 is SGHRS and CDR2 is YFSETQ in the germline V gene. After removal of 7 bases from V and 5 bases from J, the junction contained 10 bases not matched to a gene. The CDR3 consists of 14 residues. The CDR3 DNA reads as TGCGCCAGCGGCCGGACTAGTGAGAGAGATACGCAGTATTTT. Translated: CASGRTSERDTQYF.

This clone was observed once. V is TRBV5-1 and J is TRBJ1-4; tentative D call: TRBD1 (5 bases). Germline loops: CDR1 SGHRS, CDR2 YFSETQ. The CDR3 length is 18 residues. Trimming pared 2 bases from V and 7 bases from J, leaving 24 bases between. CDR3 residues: CASSFLAGRGRIGEKLFF. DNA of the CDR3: TGCGCCAGCAGCTTTCTTGCGGGGCGCGGCCGTATTGGTGAAAAACTGTTTTTT.